The clone carrying this T cell receptor (beta chain) has more than one count but fewer than ten. The target antigen is unknown. Building the TCR beta libraries relied on iRepertoire HTBI primers, and CDR3 regions underwent Arm-PCR. TCRdb re-analysed the multiplex PCR reads in MiXCR, keeping a single row per CDR3 protein. The sample carries roughly 500,000 distinct CDR3 sequences, about 20% recorded once. Per germline, CDR1 SGHNT and CDR2 YENEEA. The V gene lost 0 bases and the J gene lost 4 bases, with 13 bases spanning the gap. This CDR3 comprises 15 residues. As for time point: persistent/refractory GD, antithyroid drugs over 5 years with positive TRAb. Extracted RNA from PBMCs served as the source of the TCR library. A blood draw put nine milliliters of peripheral blood into EDTA tubes. This sample was taken from a study of regulatory T cells in long-lasting Graves disease. Study-level findings and limits: TRBV28, TRBJ1-2 and TRBJ2-5 were segments that persistent disease favored. A greater number of public clonotypes (more than 2,500) was shared by persistent patients than by new patients (roughly 880).

The chain has TRBV11-3 and TRBJ2-7; D uncertain. Sequenced here: peripheral blood mononuclear cells (PBMCs), sampled when the disease was refractory, from a patient treated with antithyroid drugs. This sequence was found in a female donor with Graves disease. DNA for the CDR3: TGTGCCAGCAGCTTAGATCCGGAGTTAATTTACGAGCAGTACTTC. Residues: CASSLDPELIYEQYF.